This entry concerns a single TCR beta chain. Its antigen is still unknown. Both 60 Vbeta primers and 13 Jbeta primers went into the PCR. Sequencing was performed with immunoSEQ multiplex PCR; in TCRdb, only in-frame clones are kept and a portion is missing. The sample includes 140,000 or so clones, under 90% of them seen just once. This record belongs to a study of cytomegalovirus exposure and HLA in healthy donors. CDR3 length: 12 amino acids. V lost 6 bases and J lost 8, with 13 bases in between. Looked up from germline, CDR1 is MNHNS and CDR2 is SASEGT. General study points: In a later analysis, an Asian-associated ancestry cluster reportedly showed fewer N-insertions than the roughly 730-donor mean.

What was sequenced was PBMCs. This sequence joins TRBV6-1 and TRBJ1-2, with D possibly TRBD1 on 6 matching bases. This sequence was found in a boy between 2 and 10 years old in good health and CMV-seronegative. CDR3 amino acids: CASSPQDRGYTF. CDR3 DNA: TGTGCCAGCAGCCCGCAGGACAGAGGCTACACCTTC.